This T cell receptor beta chain was identified during a study of T cells after somatic rescue of genetic block. TCRdb's copy holds only in-frame clones and misses some; the assay was immunoSEQ multiplex PCR. The sample has under 150,000 clones; 90% to 95% are singletons. Germline V gene sequence: CDR1 MNHNS, CDR2 SASEGT. Trimming removed 3 bases from V and 5 bases from J; junction bases left unmatched: 4. The CDR3 extends over 13 amino acids. Sample: peripheral blood mononuclear cells (PBMCs). The chain combines TRBV6-1 with TRBJ2-7, with 7 bases lining up with TRBD1. This receptor was identified in a woman between 18 and 30 years old. CDR3 amino acids: CASSDWQGDEQYF. As DNA, the CDR3 is TGTGCCAGCAGTGATTGGCAGGGGGACGAGCAGTACTTC.